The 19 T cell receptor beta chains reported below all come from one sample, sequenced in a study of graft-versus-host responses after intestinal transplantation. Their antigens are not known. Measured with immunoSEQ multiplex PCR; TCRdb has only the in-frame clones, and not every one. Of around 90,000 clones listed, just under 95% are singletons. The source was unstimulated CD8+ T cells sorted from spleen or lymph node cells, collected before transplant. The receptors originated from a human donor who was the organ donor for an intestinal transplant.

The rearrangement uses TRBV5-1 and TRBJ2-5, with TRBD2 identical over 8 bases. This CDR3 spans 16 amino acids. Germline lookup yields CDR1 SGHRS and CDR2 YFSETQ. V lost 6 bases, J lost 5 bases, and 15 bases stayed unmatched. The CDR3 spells CASISGGAGRMETQYF. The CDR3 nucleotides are TGCGCCAGCATTTCCGGGGGGGCAGGTCGAATGGAGACCCAGTACTTC.

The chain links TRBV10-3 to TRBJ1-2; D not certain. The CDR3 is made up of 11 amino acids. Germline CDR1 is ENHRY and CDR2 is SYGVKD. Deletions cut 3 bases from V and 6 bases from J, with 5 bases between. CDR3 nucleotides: TGTGCCATCAGTGACGGGGATGGCTACACCTTC. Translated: CAISDGDGYTF.

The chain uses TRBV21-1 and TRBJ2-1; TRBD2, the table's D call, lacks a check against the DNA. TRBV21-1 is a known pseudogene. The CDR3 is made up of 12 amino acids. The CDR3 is CASSTPGNEQFF. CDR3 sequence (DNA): TGTGCCAGCAGCACCCCGGGCAATGAGCAGTTCTTC.

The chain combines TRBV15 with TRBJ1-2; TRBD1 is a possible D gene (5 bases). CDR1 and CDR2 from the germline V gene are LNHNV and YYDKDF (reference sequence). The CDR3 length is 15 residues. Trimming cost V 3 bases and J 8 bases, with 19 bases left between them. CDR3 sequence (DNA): TGTGCCACCAGCAGGCGGGGGTGGCGACGAGGAGGCTACACCTTC. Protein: CATSRRGWRRGGYTF.

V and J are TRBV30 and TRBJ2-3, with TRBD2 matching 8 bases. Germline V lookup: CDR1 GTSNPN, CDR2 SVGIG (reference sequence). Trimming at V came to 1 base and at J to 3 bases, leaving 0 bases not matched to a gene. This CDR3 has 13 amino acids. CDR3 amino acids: CAWSAGGTDTQYF. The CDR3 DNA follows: TGTGCCTGGAGTGCGGGAGGGACAGATACGCAGTATTTT. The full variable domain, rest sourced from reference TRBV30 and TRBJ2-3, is SQTIHQWPATLVQPVGSPLSLECTVEGTSNPNLYWYRQAAGRGLQLLFYSVGIGQISSEVPQNLSASRPQDRQFILSSKKLLLSDSGFYLCAWSAGGTDTQYFGPGTRLTVL.

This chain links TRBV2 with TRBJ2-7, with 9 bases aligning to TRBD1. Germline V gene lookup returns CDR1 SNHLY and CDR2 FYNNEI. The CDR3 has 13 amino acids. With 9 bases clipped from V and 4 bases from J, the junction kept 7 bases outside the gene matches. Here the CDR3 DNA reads TGTGCCAGTCGGACAGGGGATGCATACGAGCAGTACTTC. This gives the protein CASRTGDAYEQYF.

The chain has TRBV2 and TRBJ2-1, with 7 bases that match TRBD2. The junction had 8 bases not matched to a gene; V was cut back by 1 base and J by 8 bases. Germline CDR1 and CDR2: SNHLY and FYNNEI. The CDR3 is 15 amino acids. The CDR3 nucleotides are TGTGCCAGCAGTGAAGGTGTCGGGAGGCGGCATGAGCAGTTCTTC. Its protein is CASSEGVGRRHEQFF.

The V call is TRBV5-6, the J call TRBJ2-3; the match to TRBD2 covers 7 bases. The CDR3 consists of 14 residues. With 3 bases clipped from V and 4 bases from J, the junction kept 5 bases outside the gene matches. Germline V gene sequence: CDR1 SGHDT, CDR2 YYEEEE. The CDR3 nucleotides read TGTGCCAGCAGCTCGGATCTAGCGGCAGATACGCAGTATTTT. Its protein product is CASSSDLAADTQYF.

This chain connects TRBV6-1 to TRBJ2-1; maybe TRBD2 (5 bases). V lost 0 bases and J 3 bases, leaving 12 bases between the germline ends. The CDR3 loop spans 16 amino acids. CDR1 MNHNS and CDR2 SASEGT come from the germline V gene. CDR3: CASSEASEGFYNEQFF. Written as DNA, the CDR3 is TGTGCCAGCAGTGAAGCTAGCGAGGGATTCTACAATGAGCAGTTCTTC.

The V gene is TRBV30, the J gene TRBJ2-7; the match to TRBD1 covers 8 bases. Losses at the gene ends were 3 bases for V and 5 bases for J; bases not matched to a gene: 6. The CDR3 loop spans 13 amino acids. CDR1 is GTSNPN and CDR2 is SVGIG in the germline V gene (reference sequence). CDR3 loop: CAWRAPGGDEQYF. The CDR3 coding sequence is TGTGCCTGGAGAGCACCAGGGGGCGACGAGCAGTACTTC. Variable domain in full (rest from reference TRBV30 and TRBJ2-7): SQTIHQWPATLVQPVGSPLSLECTVEGTSNPNLYWYRQAAGRGLQLLFYSVGIGQISSEVPQNLSASRPQDRQFILSSKKLLLSDSGFYLCAWRAPGGDEQYFGPGTRLTVT.

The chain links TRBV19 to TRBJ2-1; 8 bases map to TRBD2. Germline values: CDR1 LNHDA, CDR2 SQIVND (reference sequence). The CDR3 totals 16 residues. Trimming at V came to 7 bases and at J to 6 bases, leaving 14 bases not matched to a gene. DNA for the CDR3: TGTGCCAGTACCGACCCGGGGCGCAGCGGGAGCAATGAGCAGTTCTTC. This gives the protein CASTDPGRSGSNEQFF.

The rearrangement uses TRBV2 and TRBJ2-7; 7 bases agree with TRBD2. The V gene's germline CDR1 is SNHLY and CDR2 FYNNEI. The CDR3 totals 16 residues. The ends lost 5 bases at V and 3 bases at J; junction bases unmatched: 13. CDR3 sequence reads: CASSSTEKRDLYEQYF. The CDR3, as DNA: TGTGCCAGCAGTTCCACAGAAAAGCGGGACCTCTACGAGCAGTACTTC.

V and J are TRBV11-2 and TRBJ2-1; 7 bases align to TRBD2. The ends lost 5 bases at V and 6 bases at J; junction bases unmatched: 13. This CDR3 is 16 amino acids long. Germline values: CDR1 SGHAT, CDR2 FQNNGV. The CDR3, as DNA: TGTGCCAGCAGCGGATGGTACGGGAGGTCGGCCAATGAGCAGTTCTTC. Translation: CASSGWYGRSANEQFF.

For the CDR3, the DNA is TGTGCCAGTAGTACCGGGACAGGGAGGGAGACCCAGTACTTC. This sequence encodes CASSTGTGRETQYF. J is TRBJ2-5 and V is TRBV19, with 9 bases fitting TRBD1. There are 14 residues in the CDR3. Germline CDR1 LNHDA, CDR2 SQIVND (reference sequence). V lost 4 bases, J lost 5 bases, and 5 bases stayed unmatched.

The CDR3 region has the DNA TGTGCCAGCAGTGAGGACAGCGATCAGCCCCAGCATTTT. Translating it yields CASSEDSDQPQHF. The rearrangement links TRBV2 to TRBJ1-5; the D gene is possibly TRBD1 (6 bases). The germline CDR1 and CDR2 sequences are SNHLY and FYNNEI. The CDR3 extends over 13 amino acids. Trimming pared 3 bases from V and 5 bases from J, leaving 8 bases between.

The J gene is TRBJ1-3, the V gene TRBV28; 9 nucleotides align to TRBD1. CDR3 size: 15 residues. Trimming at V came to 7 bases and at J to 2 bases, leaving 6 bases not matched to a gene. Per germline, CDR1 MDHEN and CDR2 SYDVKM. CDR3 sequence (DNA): TGTGCCAGCACCGAAACAGGGGGCCCTGGAAACACCATATATTTT. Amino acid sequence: CASTETGGPGNTIYF.

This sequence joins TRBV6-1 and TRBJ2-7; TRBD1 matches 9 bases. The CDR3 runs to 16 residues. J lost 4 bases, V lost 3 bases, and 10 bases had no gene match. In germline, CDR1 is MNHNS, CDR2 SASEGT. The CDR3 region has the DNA TGTGCCAGCAGTGATGGTCGGGACAGGGTTTCGTACGAGCAGTACTTC. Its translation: CASSDGRDRVSYEQYF.

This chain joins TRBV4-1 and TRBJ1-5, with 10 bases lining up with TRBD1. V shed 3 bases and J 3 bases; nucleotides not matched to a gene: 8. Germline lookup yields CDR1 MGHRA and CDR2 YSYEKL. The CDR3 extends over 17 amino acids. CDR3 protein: CASSHPWDRGYNQPQHF. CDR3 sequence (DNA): TGCGCCAGCAGCCATCCCTGGGACAGGGGATACAATCAGCCCCAGCATTTT.

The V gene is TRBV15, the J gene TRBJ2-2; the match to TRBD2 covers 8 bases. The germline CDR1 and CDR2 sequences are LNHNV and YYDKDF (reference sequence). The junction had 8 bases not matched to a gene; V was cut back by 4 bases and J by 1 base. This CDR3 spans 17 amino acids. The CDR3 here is CATSTALAGRNTGELFF. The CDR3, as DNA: TGTGCCACCAGCACAGCTTTAGCGGGAAGGAACACCGGGGAGCTGTTTTTT.